Listed here are 26 T cell receptor beta chains from one sample, sequenced in a study of cytomegalovirus exposure and HLA in healthy donors. Assay: immunoSEQ multiplex PCR; the TCRdb copy retains only in-frame clones and omits some. The sample has 130,000 to 150,000 clones, approximately 91% seen once. Material for sequencing was PBMCs. The receptors derive from a man aged 18 to 29 in good health and CMV-seronegative.

In this sample, this clone turned up a few times. The chain is built from TRBV9 and TRBJ1-1, with TRBD1 matching over 7 bases. Germline CDR1 reads SGDLS; CDR2 reads YYNGEE. This CDR3 has 14 amino acids. V lost 0 bases and J lost 7; bases outside the gene matches: 6. CDR3 DNA: TGTGCCAGCAGCGTAGTAGGAGGGGGCGTTGAAGCTTTCTTT. Its translation: CASSVVGGGVEAFF.

This sequence joins TRBV27 and TRBJ1-2; possibly TRBD1 for D (6 bases). Germline V CDR1 and CDR2: MNHEY, SMNVEV (reference sequence). The CDR3 length is 14 residues. V lost 3 bases, J lost 4 bases, and 12 bases lay in between. CDR3 amino acids: CASSLTGRSYGYTF. The CDR3 DNA is TGTGCCAGCAGTTTGACAGGTCGATCCTATGGCTACACCTTC.

The V gene is TRBV10-3, the J gene TRBJ2-7, with D unclear. There are 15 residues in the CDR3. V was trimmed by 7 bases and J by 2 bases, leaving 18 bases between them. Germline CDR1 reads ENHRY; CDR2 reads SYGVKD. DNA for the CDR3: TGTGCCATCACCTCTCTTCCAAGCCCAACCTACGAGCAGTACTTC. It codes for CAITSLPSPTYEQYF.

This rearrangement joins TRBV18 to TRBJ2-7; a possible D gene is TRBD1 (5 bases). The CDR3 consists of 16 residues. Deletions cut 2 bases from V and 0 bases from J, with 14 bases between. Germline V gives CDR1 KGHSH, CDR2 LQKENI. The CDR3: CASSPTLATASYEQYV. CDR3 bases: TGTGCCAGCTCACCAACGCTCGCGACAGCCTCCTACGAGCAGTACGTC.

The chain is built from TRBV9 and TRBJ1-2, with D possibly being TRBD1 (5 bases). The V and J ends lost 0 bases and 4 bases respectively, with 16 bases between them. The CDR3 extends over 16 amino acids. Germline loops: CDR1 SGDLS, CDR2 YYNGEE. The CDR3 here is CASSVEGAPPVYGYTF. For the CDR3, the DNA is TGTGCCAGCAGCGTAGAAGGGGCCCCCCCCGTCTATGGCTACACCTTC. The full variable domain, its missing parts supplied by reference TRBV9 and TRBJ1-2, is DSGVTQTPKHLITATGQRVTLRCSPRSGDLSVYWYQQSLDQGLQFLIQYYNGEERAKGNILERFSAQQFPDLHSELNLSSLELGDSALYFCASSVEGAPPVYGYTFGSGTRLTVV.

The chain couples TRBV6-4 to TRBJ2-1; 13 nucleotides match TRBD2. V was clipped by 3 bases and J by 7 bases; unmatched bases: 6. CDR3 length: 16 residues. Germline CDR1 and CDR2: MRHNA and SNTAGT. The CDR3 nucleotides are TGTGCCAGCAGTGAGAGGACTAGCGGGAGTCGGAATGAGCAGTTCTTC. Translated: CASSERTSGSRNEQFF.

The rearrangement uses TRBV7-9 and TRBJ1-1, with a weak D call TRBD1 (5 bases). Germline V gene sequence: CDR1 SEHNR, CDR2 FQNEAQ (reference sequence). The V gene lost 5 bases and the J gene lost 1 base, with 11 bases spanning the gap. The CDR3 is made up of 14 amino acids. The CDR3 loop reads CASSPTTANTEAFF. CDR3 sequence (DNA): TGTGCCAGCAGCCCGACGACAGCGAACACTGAAGCTTTCTTT.

This clone was detected only a few times. The rearrangement links TRBV10-3 to TRBJ1-2, with 7 bases matching TRBD1. The V gene end was trimmed by 0 bases and the J gene end by 4 bases; junction bases not matched to a gene: 5. Germline CDR1 is ENHRY and CDR2 is SYGVKD. The CDR3 sequence is 15 residues long. For the CDR3, the DNA is TGTGCCATCAGTGAGTCCACAGGGGTCTTCTATGGCTACACCTTC. This translates into CAISESTGVFYGYTF.

This chain joins TRBV29-1 and TRBJ1-2; D is perhaps TRBD1 (5 bases). The germline CDR1 and CDR2 sequences are SQVTM and ANQGSEA. The CDR3 totals 12 residues. Trimming left V 6 bases short and J 8 bases short, with 16 bases between. CDR3 in DNA: TGCAGCGTGGCAAGGGTATCAGGGGGCTACACCTTC. It yields the protein CSVARVSGGYTF. Based on the CDR3 plus reference TRBV29-1 and TRBJ1-2, the full variable domain is SAVISQKPSRDICQRGTSLTIQCQVDSQVTMMFWYRQQPGQSLTLIATANQGSEATYESGFVIDKFPISRPNLTFSTLTVSNMSPEDSSIYLCSVARVSGGYTFGSGTRLTVV.

The chain carries TRBV9 and TRBJ2-1; perhaps TRBD2 as D (6 bases). Trimming stripped 0 bases from V and 6 bases from J, with 16 bases between. There are 16 residues in the CDR3. Looked up from germline, CDR1 is SGDLS and CDR2 is YYNGEE. DNA of the CDR3: TGTGCCAGCAGCGTAGGCGGGGCCTTCACCCCCAATGAGCAGTTCTTC. Its protein is CASSVGGAFTPNEQFF.

This chain uses TRBV4-1 with TRBJ1-6; no reliable D call. The CDR3 has 18 amino acids. The V end was cut by 3 bases, the J end by 0 bases, with 15 bases between. CDR1 is MGHRA, CDR2 YSYEKL, per germline. DNA of the CDR3: TGCGCCAGCAGCCAGGATGACATGTTGAGCTCCTATAATTCACCCCTCCACTTT. Its translation is CASSQDDMLSSYNSPLHF.

The chain combines TRBV5-1 with TRBJ2-3; 7 positions match TRBD2. Trimming at V came to 0 bases and at J to 6 bases, leaving 7 bases not matched to a gene. Per the germline V gene, CDR1 is SGHRS and CDR2 is YFSETQ. The CDR3 covers 15 residues. CDR3 amino acids: CASSLVGRGMDTQYF. The CDR3, as DNA: TGCGCCAGCAGCTTGGTAGGGCGGGGGATGGATACGCAGTATTTT.

This clone was observed a single time. The chain couples TRBV7-8 to TRBJ2-3; D is possibly TRBD2 (6 bases). V lost 5 bases, J lost 2 bases, and 14 bases lay in between. From germline, CDR1 is SGHVS and CDR2 FQNEAQ. The CDR3 runs to 15 residues. The CDR3 spells CASSPGTPYTDTQYF. CDR3 coding DNA: TGTGCCAGCAGCCCCGGGACTCCCTACACAGATACGCAGTATTTT.

The rearrangement uses TRBV7-9 and TRBJ1-3; 8 bases fit TRBD1. The CDR3 spans 19 residues. Germline V gives CDR1 SEHNR, CDR2 FQNEAQ (reference sequence). Losses at the gene ends were 2 bases for V and 4 bases for J; bases not matched to a gene: 16. The CDR3 DNA is TGTGCCAGCAGCTTATGGGGGACAGGAAATACCCCCACAGGAAACACCATATATTTT. It yields the protein CASSLWGTGNTPTGNTIYF.

The genes are TRBV14 and TRBJ1-3; D not resolved. CDR3 length: 12 amino acids. Germline loops: CDR1 SGHDN, CDR2 FVKESK. For the CDR3, the DNA is TGTGATGCTGTGACAACTGGAAACACCATATATTTT. Its translation: CDAVTTGNTIYF.

The rearrangement uses TRBV7-2 and TRBJ1-4, with 8 bases lining up with TRBD1. There are 15 residues in the CDR3. Trimming cost V 4 bases and J 8 bases; bases outside gene matches: 9. Germline V gene data show CDR1 as SGHTA and CDR2 as FQGNSA. CDR3: CASSYQTGAGEKLFF. DNA of the CDR3: TGTGCCAGCAGCTACCAGACAGGGGCAGGGGAAAAACTGTTTTTT.

The gene calls are TRBV11-3 and TRBJ2-4; 7 bases fit TRBD1. The J segment lost 7 bases and the V segment lost 0 bases, leaving 9 bases of the junction unmatched. Germline V gene lookup returns CDR1 SGHNT and CDR2 YENEEA. This CDR3 contains 16 residues. In DNA form, the CDR3 reads TGTGCCAGCAGCTTAGAGGGTAACACAGGGGTGAACATTCAGTACTTC. It yields the protein CASSLEGNTGVNIQYF.

The chain has TRBV7-9 and TRBJ1-3; 9 nucleotides match TRBD1. The CDR3 is made up of 14 amino acids. Germline values: CDR1 SEHNR, CDR2 FQNEAQ (reference sequence). The trim removed 5 bases at V and 7 bases at J, leaving 6 bases unmatched. The CDR3 DNA reads as TGTGCCAGCAGCCCTACAGGGGGCGTCAACACCATATATTTT. It is translated as CASSPTGGVNTIYF.

This sequence joins TRBV19 and TRBJ2-3; possible D gene TRBD1, 5 bases. The CDR3 is 15 residues long. V lost 5 bases to trimming and J lost 4 bases, with 16 bases between them. Germline loops: CDR1 LNHDA, CDR2 SQIVND (reference sequence). The CDR3: CASSSGFRSSDTQYF. CDR3 DNA: TGTGCCAGTAGTTCAGGGTTCCGCAGCTCAGATACGCAGTATTTT.

This clone has only a few counts. The chain uses TRBV19 and TRBJ2-2; 10 bases match TRBD1. Germline values: CDR1 LNHDA, CDR2 SQIVND (reference sequence). The CDR3 is 15 residues long. V lost 6 bases to trimming and J lost 7 bases; unmatched junction nucleotides: 8. The CDR3 protein is CASSRDRGTGGELFF. CDR3 DNA sequence: TGTGCCAGTAGCCGGGACAGGGGTACGGGCGGGGAGCTGTTTTTT.

This clone has just one count. The chain links TRBV30 to TRBJ2-6, with a possible D match to TRBD1 (6 bases). The V gene's germline CDR1 is GTSNPN and CDR2 SVGIG (reference sequence). V lost 5 bases and J 0 bases, leaving 8 bases between the germline ends. CDR3 size: 14 residues. The CDR3 nucleotides are TGTGCCTGGGACAGGTTCTCTGGGGCCAACGTCCTGACTTTC. This gives the protein CAWDRFSGANVLTF.

The chain recombines TRBV7-9 with TRBJ2-5; 7 bases agree with TRBD2. The J segment lost 5 bases and the V segment lost 1 base, leaving 4 bases of the junction unmatched. This CDR3 has 14 residues. In germline, CDR1 is SEHNR, CDR2 FQNEAQ (reference sequence). The CDR3 is CASSLVLAAETQYF. In nucleotides, the CDR3 is TGTGCCAGCAGCTTAGTTCTAGCGGCGGAGACCCAGTACTTC.

V usage is TRBV6-6 and J usage is TRBJ2-7; D gene ambiguous. This CDR3 has 13 residues. Germline-derived CDR1 and CDR2 are MNHNY and SVGAGI (reference sequence). Trimming took off 7 bases at V and 0 bases at J, with 10 bases between the two ends. In nucleotides, the CDR3 is TGTGCCAGCATTGATAGCCCCTCCTACGAGCAGTACTTC. Protein: CASIDSPSYEQYF.

The V call is TRBV7-8, the J call TRBJ2-1; D is perhaps TRBD2 (5 bases). CDR3 length: 12 residues. The V gene lost 4 bases and the J gene lost 14 bases, with 15 bases spanning the gap. The V gene's germline CDR1 is SGHVS and CDR2 FQNEAQ. In DNA form, the CDR3 reads TGTGCCAGCAGCTCCGTGGGCCCCGGGGAGTTCTTC. Its protein is CASSSVGPGEFF. The complete variable domain, with remaining parts taken from reference TRBV7-8 and TRBJ2-1, reads GAGVSQSPRYKVAKRGQDVALRCDPISGHVSLFWYQQALGQGPEFLTYFQNEAQLDKSGLPSDRFFAERPEGSVSTLKIQRTQQEDSAVYLCASSSVGPGEFFGPGTRLTVL.

The V call is TRBV11-2, the J call TRBJ1-5, with D possibly being TRBD1 (5 bases). This CDR3 has 13 residues. Trimming left V 5 bases short and J 6 bases short, with 11 bases between. Germline loops: CDR1 SGHAT, CDR2 FQNNGV. CDR3 coding DNA: TGTGCCAGCAGCGCCGGGGGAAGTCAGCCCCAGCATTTT. Protein: CASSAGGSQPQHF.

V gene TRBV5-6 combines with J gene TRBJ2-5; TRBD2 matches 13 bases. V gave up 4 bases and J gave up 3 bases; unmatched junction bases: 3. CDR1 SGHDT and CDR2 YYEEEE come from the germline V gene. The CDR3 spans 15 residues. The CDR3 spells CASSLGLAGEETQYF. CDR3 DNA sequence: TGTGCCAGCAGCCTCGGACTAGCGGGAGAAGAGACCCAGTACTTC.